These 19 T cell receptor beta chains came from one sample sequenced in a study of blood T cell repertoires in COVID-19. Using immunoSEQ multiplex PCR, the repertoire was profiled, and TCRdb retains in-frame clones only, with some absent. The sample lists some 160,000 clones, about 82% occurring once. Input material: peripheral blood. These TCRs come from a woman aged 80 or over with COVID-19, enrolled during active disease.

The genes are TRBV6-5 and TRBJ1-4; the match to TRBD1 covers 8 bases. Germline CDR1 reads MNHEY; CDR2 reads SVGAGI. The V and J ends lost 6 bases and 8 bases, in that order; junction bases with no gene match: 8. CDR3 length: 14 residues. CDR3 nucleotide sequence: TGTGCCAGCAGACTGGACAGGGTAGAGGAAAAACTGTTTTTT. Its translation: CASRLDRVEEKLFF.

This chain links TRBV19 with TRBJ1-5, with D possibly being TRBD1 (6 bases). Germline V CDR1 and CDR2: LNHDA, SQIVND (reference sequence). The V end was cut by 1 base, the J end by 0 bases, with 19 bases between. The CDR3 spans 19 residues. The CDR3 loop reads CASSIARRTADHSNQPQHF. Here the CDR3 DNA reads TGTGCCAGTAGTATAGCGAGGCGGACAGCAGACCATAGCAATCAGCCCCAGCATTTT.

J is TRBJ2-1 and V is TRBV7-2; perhaps TRBD1 as D (5 bases). This CDR3 is 13 amino acids long. CDR1 and CDR2 (germline): SGHTA, FQGNSA. The ends were cut back, 3 bases at V and 10 bases at J, with 13 bases in the middle. In nucleotides, the CDR3 is TGTGCCAGCAGCTTTTCGGGTCCAGGGGAGCAGTTCTTC. Amino acids: CASSFSGPGEQFF.

The chain is built from TRBV6-6 and TRBJ2-7; TRBD2 agrees at 11 bases. Germline CDR1 and CDR2: MNHNY and SVGAGI (reference sequence). CDR3 length: 16 residues. Trimming removed 2 bases from V and 3 bases from J; junction bases left unmatched: 6. The CDR3 nucleotides read TGTGCCAGCAGTTACCTCCTAGCGGGAGGTAACTACGAGCAGTACTTC. As protein: CASSYLLAGGNYEQYF.

The genes are TRBV6-5 and TRBJ2-2, with D uncertain. Trimming took off 6 bases at V and 6 bases at J, with 17 bases between the two ends. The CDR3 extends over 15 amino acids. Germline V gene lookup returns CDR1 MNHEY and CDR2 SVGAGI. CDR3 sequence (DNA): TGTGCCAGCAGCCGCCCCCTTGTACAGCCCGGGGAGCTGTTTTTT. Encoded protein: CASSRPLVQPGELFF.

The gene calls are TRBV18 and TRBJ1-5, with D perhaps matching TRBD1 (6 bases). The CDR3 sequence is 19 residues long. The germline CDR1 and CDR2 sequences are KGHSH and LQKENI. V shed 1 base and J shed 0 bases, with 19 bases lying between them. The CDR3 DNA reads as TGTGCCAGCTCACCACGTTTAACAGGGCACTATTATAGCAATCAGCCCCAGCATTTT. Translated: CASSPRLTGHYYSNQPQHF.

The rearrangement joins TRBV24-1 to TRBJ2-3; 10 bases fit TRBD1. This CDR3 is 14 amino acids long. After removal of 5 bases from V and 4 bases from J, the junction contained 2 bases not matched to a gene. Germline V gene lookup returns CDR1 KGHDR and CDR2 SFDVKD. The CDR3 DNA follows: TGTGCCACCAGTGCCGGACAGGGGGCAGATACGCAGTATTTT. It encodes CATSAGQGADTQYF.

The genes are TRBV5-1 and TRBJ2-1, with D perhaps matching TRBD1 (6 bases). Germline CDR1 reads SGHRS; CDR2 reads YFSETQ. The CDR3 sequence is 14 residues long. V was cut by 0 bases and J by 5 bases, with 9 bases left in between. The CDR3 here is CASSLEQGNNEQFF. CDR3 nucleotides: TGCGCCAGCAGCTTGGAACAGGGAAACAATGAGCAGTTCTTC.

The chain links TRBV3-1 (or the pseudogene TRBV3-2) to TRBJ2-2; 11 bases line up with TRBD2. This CDR3 is 17 amino acids long. Germline CDR1 and CDR2: LGHDT and YNNKEL (reference sequence). V lost 6 bases and J lost 6; bases outside the gene matches: 12. CDR3 bases: TGTGCCAGCAGGAATCCCGCTAGCGGGAGGAGAGCCGGGGAGCTGTTTTTT. Protein product: CASRNPASGRRAGELFF.

In this sample, this clone turned up a few times. This rearrangement joins TRBV9 to TRBJ2-2; D not resolved. This CDR3 is 16 amino acids long. From germline, CDR1 is SGDLS and CDR2 YYNGEE. Trimming took 4 bases from V and 2 from J, leaving 15 bases between them. The CDR3 loop is CASSPHGSVNTGELFF. The CDR3 DNA is TGTGCCAGCAGCCCCCACGGCAGCGTAAACACCGGGGAGCTGTTTTTT.

This chain joins TRBV25-1 and TRBJ1-2; 8 bases are a match to TRBD1. Germline values: CDR1 MGHDK, CDR2 SYGVNS. The CDR3 has 14 amino acids. J was trimmed by 0 bases and V by 7 bases; bases with no gene match: 4. CDR3 sequence (DNA): TGTGCCAGCACCGAGACAGGGGCTAACTATGGCTACACCTTC. Translation: CASTETGANYGYTF.

The J gene is TRBJ1-2, the V gene TRBV3-1 (or the pseudogene TRBV3-2); no firm D call. The CDR3 contains 12 residues. Trimming took 8 bases from V and 4 from J, leaving 11 bases between them. Looked up from germline, CDR1 is LGHDT and CDR2 is YNNKEL (reference sequence). The CDR3 DNA sequence: TGTGCCAGCTCCGGGATCCGCTATGGCTACACCTTC. Translation: CASSGIRYGYTF.

This chain links TRBV19 with TRBJ1-2; TRBD1 matches 7 bases. Germline V gene data show CDR1 as LNHDA and CDR2 as SQIVND (reference sequence). V shed 1 base, J shed 8 bases, and the junction held 7 bases outside the gene matches. The CDR3 totals 14 residues. The CDR3 region has the DNA TGTGCCAGTAGTATAGTTTGGACAGGAGGCGGCTACACCTTC. Its translation is CASSIVWTGGGYTF.

A single count supports this clone. The V and J genes are TRBV6-5 and TRBJ2-5; tentative D call: TRBD1 (6 bases). Germline assignment: CDR1 MNHEY and CDR2 SVGAGI. Trimming took off 8 bases at V and 2 bases at J, with 12 bases between the two ends. The CDR3 contains 13 residues. Here the CDR3 DNA reads TGTGCCAGCCAGGGGCCCACGCAAGAGACCCAGTACTTC. This sequence encodes CASQGPTQETQYF.

The chain links TRBV5-1 to TRBJ2-2, with 7 nucleotides matching TRBD1. CDR1 is SGHRS and CDR2 is YFSETQ in the germline V gene. Trimming took 4 bases from V and 5 from J; bases not matched to a gene: 8. The CDR3 has 15 residues. The CDR3 is CASSVRDRTTGELFF. CDR3 bases: TGCGCCAGCAGCGTCCGGGACAGAACAACCGGGGAGCTGTTTTTT. Complete variable domain (other parts from reference TRBV5-1 and TRBJ2-2): KAGVTQTPRYLIKTRGQQVTLSCSPISGHRSVSWYQQTPGQGLQFLFEYFSETQRNKGNFPGRFSGRQFSNSRSEMNVSTLELGDSALYLCASSVRDRTTGELFFGEGSRLTVL.

The gene calls are TRBV25-1 and TRBJ1-2; no clear D. The CDR3 has 13 amino acids. Germline CDR1 is MGHDK and CDR2 is SYGVNS. With 4 bases removed from V and 4 bases from J, the gap between germline ends came to 10 bases. The CDR3: CASSVAGTYGYTF. In DNA, the CDR3 is TGTGCCAGCAGTGTCGCGGGAACCTATGGCTACACCTTC.

The chain couples TRBV24-1 to TRBJ1-2; 7 bases fit TRBD1. After removal of 8 bases from V and 6 bases from J, the junction contained 8 bases not matched to a gene. The germline CDR1 and CDR2 sequences are KGHDR and SFDVKD. The CDR3 sequence is 13 residues long. The CDR3 DNA sequence: TGTGCCACCAAACAAGGGACAGAGAATGGCTACACCTTC. Its protein is CATKQGTENGYTF.

CDR3 protein: CASRPGLGYEQYF. The CDR3 region has the DNA TGTGCCAGCAGACCGGGACTTGGATACGAGCAGTACTTC. The gene calls are TRBV28 and TRBJ2-7, with TRBD2 as a possible D gene (6 bases). Trimming stripped 6 bases from V and 4 bases from J, with 13 bases between. CDR3 length: 13 amino acids. The germline CDR1 and CDR2 sequences are MDHEN and SYDVKM. Filled out from reference TRBV28 and TRBJ2-7, the complete variable domain reads DVKVTQSSRYLVKRTGEKVFLECVQDMDHENMFWYRQDPGLGLRLIYFSYDVKMKEKGDIPEGYSVSREKKERFSLILESASTNQTSMYLCASRPGLGYEQYFGPGTRLTVT.

The chain joins TRBV9 to TRBJ2-7; unclear D gene. With 4 bases removed from V and 2 bases from J, the gap between germline ends came to 13 bases. This CDR3 is 14 amino acids long. Germline CDR1 is SGDLS and CDR2 is YYNGEE. CDR3 loop: CASSPRVSPYEQYF. The CDR3 coding sequence is TGTGCCAGCAGCCCCCGGGTCAGCCCCTACGAGCAGTACTTC.